This T cell receptor beta chain was recovered during a study of T-cell memory formation after mild COVID-19. Study-level points and caveats: Among contracting clones, CD4+ were mainly CM/EM and CD8+ enriched in EMRA.

The CDR3 runs to 13 residues. CDR1 is SNHLY, CDR2 FYNNEI, per germline. Trimming shortened V by 8 bases and J by 6 bases, and 17 bases separated the two germline ends. TCRdb re-derived calls from the 5' RACE reads in MiXCR, one entry per CDR3 protein. The sample yields some 180,000 distinct CDR3 sequences, 10% to 15% seen once. This clonotype was observed a handful of times. Its antigen is not known. The chain links TRBV2 to TRBJ2-7; possibly TRBD2 for D (5 bases). The clonotype comes from a man aged 18 to 35 who had mild COVID-19 (a few samples of this study predate the infection). Cell type and time point are not known. The source material was PBMCs or a T cell subset sorted from them (not recorded which). CDR3 amino acids: CASSIQLDLEQYV. DNA for the CDR3: TGTGCCAGCTCGATTCAACTAGATCTCGAGCAGTACGTC.